A single sample is the source of the 3 T cell receptor beta chains below, sequenced in a study of response to subunit inactivated influenza vaccine. A single record per CDR3 protein comes from TCRdb applying MiXCR to the RT-PCR reads. Of about 580,000 distinct CDR3 sequences listed, less than 15% are singletons. Specimen: PBMCs from blood, collected 11 to 12 days after vaccination. These receptors all come from a man between 45 and 60 years old who received an inactivated influenza vaccine.

V and J are TRBV5-5 and TRBJ2-3; D perhaps matches TRBD2 (6 bases). Germline CDR1 reads SGHKS; CDR2 reads YYEKEE (reference sequence). The CDR3 length is 14 residues. V was cut by 3 bases and J by 6 bases, with 14 bases left in between. CDR3 sequence: CASSSDYRLDTQYF. CDR3 nucleotide sequence: TGTGCCAGCAGCTCGGACTATCGCCTCGATACGCAGTATTTT.

This clonotype was observed a few times. V is TRBV7-3 and J is TRBJ2-5; 8 positions agree with TRBD1. This CDR3 has 14 amino acids. CDR1 and CDR2 from the germline V gene are SGHTA and FQGTGA. V shed 2 bases and J 5 bases; nucleotides not matched to a gene: 4. CDR3 DNA sequence: TGTGCCAGCAGCTTACTCCGACAGGGGGAGACCCAGTACTTC. Translating it yields CASSLLRQGETQYF.

The rearrangement links TRBV10-3 to TRBJ1-2; unclear D gene. There are 15 residues in the CDR3. Deletions cut 2 bases from V and 9 bases from J, with 19 bases between. The germline CDR1 and CDR2 sequences are ENHRY and SYGVKD. This CDR3 reads CAISEGVIGEYRYTF. DNA of the CDR3: TGTGCCATCAGTGAGGGTGTAATTGGGGAGTATCGCTACACCTTC.